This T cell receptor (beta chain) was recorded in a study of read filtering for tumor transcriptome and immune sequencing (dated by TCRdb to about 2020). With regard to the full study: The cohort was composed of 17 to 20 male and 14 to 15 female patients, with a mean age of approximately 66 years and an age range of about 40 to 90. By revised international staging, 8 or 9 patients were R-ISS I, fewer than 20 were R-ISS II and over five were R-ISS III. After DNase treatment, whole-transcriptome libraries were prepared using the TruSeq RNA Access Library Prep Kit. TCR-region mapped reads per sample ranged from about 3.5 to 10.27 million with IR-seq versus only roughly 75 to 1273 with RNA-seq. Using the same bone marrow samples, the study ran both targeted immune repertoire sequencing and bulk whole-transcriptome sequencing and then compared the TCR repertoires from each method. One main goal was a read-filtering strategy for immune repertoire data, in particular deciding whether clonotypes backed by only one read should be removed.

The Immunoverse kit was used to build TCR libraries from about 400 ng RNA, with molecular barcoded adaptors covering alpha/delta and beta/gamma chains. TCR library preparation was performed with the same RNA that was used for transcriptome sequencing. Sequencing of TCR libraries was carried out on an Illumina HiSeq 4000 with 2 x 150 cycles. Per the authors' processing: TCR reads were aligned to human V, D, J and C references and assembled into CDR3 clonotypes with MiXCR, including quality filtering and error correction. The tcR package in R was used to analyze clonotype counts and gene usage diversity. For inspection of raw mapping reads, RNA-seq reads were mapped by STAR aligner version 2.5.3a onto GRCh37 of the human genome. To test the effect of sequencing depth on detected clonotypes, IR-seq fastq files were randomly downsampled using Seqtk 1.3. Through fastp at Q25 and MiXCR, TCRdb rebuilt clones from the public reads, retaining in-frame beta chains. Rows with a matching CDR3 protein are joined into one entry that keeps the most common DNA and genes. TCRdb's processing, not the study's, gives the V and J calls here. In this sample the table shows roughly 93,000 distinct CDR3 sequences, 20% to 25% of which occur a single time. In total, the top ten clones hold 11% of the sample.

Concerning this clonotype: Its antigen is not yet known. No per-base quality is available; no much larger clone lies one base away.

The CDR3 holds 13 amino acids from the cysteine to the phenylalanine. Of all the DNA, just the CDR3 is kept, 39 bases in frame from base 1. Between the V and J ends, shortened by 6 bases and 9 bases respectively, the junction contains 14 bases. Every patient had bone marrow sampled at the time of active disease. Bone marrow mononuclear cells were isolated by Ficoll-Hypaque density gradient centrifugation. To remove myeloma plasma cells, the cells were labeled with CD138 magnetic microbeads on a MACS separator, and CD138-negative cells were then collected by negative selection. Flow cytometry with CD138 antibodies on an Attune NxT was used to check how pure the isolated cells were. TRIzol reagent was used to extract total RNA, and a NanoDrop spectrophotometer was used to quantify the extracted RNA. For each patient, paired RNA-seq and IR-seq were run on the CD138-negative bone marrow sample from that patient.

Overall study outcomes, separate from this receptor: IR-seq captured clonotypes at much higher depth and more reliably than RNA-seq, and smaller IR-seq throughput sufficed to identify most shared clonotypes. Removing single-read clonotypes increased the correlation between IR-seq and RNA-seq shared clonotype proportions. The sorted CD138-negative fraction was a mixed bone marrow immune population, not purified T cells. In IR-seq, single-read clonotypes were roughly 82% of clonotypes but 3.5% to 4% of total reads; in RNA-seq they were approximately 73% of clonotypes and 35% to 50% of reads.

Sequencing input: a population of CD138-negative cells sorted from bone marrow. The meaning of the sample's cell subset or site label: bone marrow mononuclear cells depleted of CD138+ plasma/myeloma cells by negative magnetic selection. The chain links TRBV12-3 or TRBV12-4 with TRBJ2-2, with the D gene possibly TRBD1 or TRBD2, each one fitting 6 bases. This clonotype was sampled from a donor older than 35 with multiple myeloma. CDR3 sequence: CASRHREVRELFF. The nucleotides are TGTGCCAGCAGGCACAGGGAGGTCCGGGAGCTGTTTTTT.